The sequence of this T cell receptor beta chain was determined in a study of cytomegalovirus exposure and HLA in healthy donors. Only a few counts were recorded for this clone. PCR primers comprised 60 Vbeta and 13 Jbeta primers. Sequenced by immunoSEQ multiplex PCR; TCRdb stores in-frame clones only, minus some. Among approximately 150,000 clones listed, around 80% were seen once. Germline CDR1 and CDR2: MNHNY and SVGAGI (reference sequence). V gave up 7 bases and J gave up 2 bases; unmatched junction bases: 7. The CDR3 runs to 15 residues. This sequence originates from a woman aged 40-49 years in good health and CMV-seropositive. The gene calls are TRBV6-6 and TRBJ2-3, with 9 bases lining up with TRBD2. Input material: PBMCs. CDR3 nucleotides: TGTGCCAGCAAATCTAGCGGGGCTAACACAGATACGCAGTATTTT. Residues: CASKSSGANTDTQYF.